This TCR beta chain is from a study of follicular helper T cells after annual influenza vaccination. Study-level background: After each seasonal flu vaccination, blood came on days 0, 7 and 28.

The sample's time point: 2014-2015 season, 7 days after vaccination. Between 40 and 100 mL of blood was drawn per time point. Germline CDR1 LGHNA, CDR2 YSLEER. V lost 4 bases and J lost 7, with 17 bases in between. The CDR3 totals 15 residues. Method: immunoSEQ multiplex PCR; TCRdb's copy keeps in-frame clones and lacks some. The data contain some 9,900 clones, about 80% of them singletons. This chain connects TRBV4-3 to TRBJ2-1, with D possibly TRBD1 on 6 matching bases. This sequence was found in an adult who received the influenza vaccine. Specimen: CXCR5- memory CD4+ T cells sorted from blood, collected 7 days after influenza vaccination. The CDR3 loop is CASSPQALTGNEQFF. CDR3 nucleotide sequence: TGCGCCAGCAGCCCCCAAGCCCTAACAGGGAATGAGCAGTTCTTC.